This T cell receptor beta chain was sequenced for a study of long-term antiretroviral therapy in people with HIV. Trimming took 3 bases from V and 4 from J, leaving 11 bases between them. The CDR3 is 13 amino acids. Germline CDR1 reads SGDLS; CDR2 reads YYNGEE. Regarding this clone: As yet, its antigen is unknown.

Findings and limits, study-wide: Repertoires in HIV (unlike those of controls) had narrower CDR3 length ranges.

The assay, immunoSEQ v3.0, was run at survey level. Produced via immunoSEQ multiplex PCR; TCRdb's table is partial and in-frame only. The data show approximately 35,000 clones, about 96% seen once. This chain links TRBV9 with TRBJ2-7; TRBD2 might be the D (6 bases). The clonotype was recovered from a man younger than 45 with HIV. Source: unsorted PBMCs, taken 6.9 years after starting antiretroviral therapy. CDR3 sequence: CASSAGDGYEQYF. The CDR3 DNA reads TGTGCCAGCAGCGCGGGGGACGGGTACGAGCAGTACTTC.